These 27 T cell receptor beta chains share one sample of origin, sequenced in a study of cytomegalovirus exposure and HLA in healthy donors. The PCR ran on 60 Vbeta and 13 Jbeta primers. The data were produced by immunoSEQ multiplex PCR, yet TCRdb's version contains in-frame clones alone and is incomplete. The sample contains roughly 190,000 clones, about 13% of which appear only once. The specimen was PBMCs. Source of these receptors: a man over 45 in good health and CMV-seropositive.

This clone was seen more than once but under ten times. This chain connects TRBV4-2 to TRBJ2-7; possibly TRBD2 for D (6 bases). The germline gives CDR1 LGHNA, CDR2 YNFKEQ. The CDR3 contains 16 residues. V lost 1 base and J 2 bases, leaving 15 bases between the germline ends. CDR3 nucleotides: TGTGCCAGCAGCCAAGTAGGGTCCAGGACTACCTACGAGCAGTACTTC. Translating it yields CASSQVGSRTTYEQYF.

This clone was seen a few times. The CDR3 is CASSYPSGGATYEQYF. CDR3 DNA: TGTGCCAGCAGCTACCCTAGCGGGGGTGCAACCTACGAGCAGTACTTC. This chain joins TRBV5-4 and TRBJ2-7; TRBD2 matches 10 bases. Unmatched junction bases numbered 8, after V lost 3 bases and J lost 2 bases. This CDR3 region has 16 residues. Germline CDR1 is SGHNT and CDR2 is YYREEE (reference sequence). The full variable domain, in which reference TRBV5-4 and TRBJ2-7 provide the parts outside the CDR3, is ETGVTQSPTHLIKTRGQQVTLRCSSQSGHNTVSWYQQALGQGPQFIFQYYREEENGRGNFPPRFSGLQFPNYSSELNVNALELDDSALYLCASSYPSGGATYEQYFGPGTRLTVT.

The chain's CDR3 is CASSHDREYGYTF. CDR3 sequence (DNA): TGCGCCAGCAGCCATGACAGGGAGTATGGCTACACCTTC. The rearrangement joins TRBV4-3 to TRBJ1-2; 7 bases are shared with TRBD1. V lost 3 bases, J lost 5 bases, and 3 bases stayed unmatched. There are 13 residues in the CDR3. Germline CDR1 reads LGHNA; CDR2 reads YSLEER.

This clone was seen a few times. V and J are TRBV6-5 and TRBJ2-7; 7 bases align to TRBD1. In germline, CDR1 is MNHEY, CDR2 SVGAGI. With V trimmed by 5 bases and J by 2 bases, 9 bases remained unmatched. The CDR3 runs 15 residues. The CDR3 spells CASSGPGTATYEQYF. CDR3 nucleotides: TGTGCCAGCAGTGGTCCCGGGACAGCTACCTACGAGCAGTACTTC.

The V and J genes are TRBV5-6 and TRBJ2-7; D is ambiguous. Trimming cost V 2 bases and J 3 bases, with 9 bases left between them. CDR3 size: 13 residues. Germline CDR1 is SGHDT and CDR2 is YYEEEE. CDR3 amino acids: CASSLHRSYEQYV. The CDR3 DNA follows: TGTGCCAGCAGCTTACATCGGAGCTACGAGCAGTACGTC.

Only a few counts were recorded for this clone. This chain connects TRBV28 to TRBJ1-2, with D uncertain. Germline assignment: CDR1 MDHEN and CDR2 SYDVKM. CDR3 length: 14 amino acids. Trimming took off 6 bases at V and 7 bases at J, with 18 bases between the two ends. CDR3 nucleotide sequence: TGTGCCAGCAGCCGAGGGAGAATTTCGGGTGGCTACACCTTC. This translates into CASSRGRISGGYTF.

This clone was seen only a few times. V is TRBV2 and J is TRBJ1-5; a weak D match, TRBD1 (6 bases). Germline CDR1 is SNHLY and CDR2 is FYNNEI. V was trimmed by 4 bases and J by 7 bases, leaving 11 bases between them. There are 13 residues in the CDR3. CDR3 nucleotide sequence: TGTGCCAGCAGTGTAAACAGGGAACAGCCCCAGCATTTT. It translates to CASSVNREQPQHF.

This clone was found a few times. This chain uses TRBV2 with TRBJ1-6, with D perhaps TRBD1 (5 bases). The CDR3 has 13 amino acids. Germline V gene data show CDR1 as SNHLY and CDR2 as FYNNEI. The V gene lost 8 bases and the J gene lost 4 bases, with 9 bases spanning the gap. CDR3 sequence (DNA): TGTGCCAGCCGGACATATTATAATTCACCCCTCCACTTT. Translated, it gives CASRTYYNSPLHF.

This rearrangement joins TRBV27 to TRBJ2-3, with a weak D call TRBD1 (5 bases). V was clipped by 5 bases and J by 5 bases, with 14 bases between them. The CDR3 extends over 14 amino acids. The germline gives CDR1 MNHEY, CDR2 SMNVEV (reference sequence). CDR3: CASSPDWGGDTQYF. The CDR3 nucleotides are TGTGCCAGCAGTCCCGACTGGGGCGGAGATACGCAGTATTTT.

There are a few counts of this clone. The J gene is TRBJ1-6, the V gene TRBV7-9, with TRBD1 matching over 8 bases. The CDR3 has 17 amino acids. The germline CDR1 and CDR2 sequences are SEHNR and FQNEAQ (reference sequence). V shed 5 bases and J 0 bases; nucleotides not matched to a gene: 6. The CDR3 bases are TGTGCCAGCAGCCCTGGGGACAGGAGCTCCTATAATTCACCCCTCCACTTT. Protein sequence: CASSPGDRSSYNSPLHF.

The genes are TRBV28 and TRBJ2-3, with 7 positions matching TRBD2. Germline CDR1 is MDHEN and CDR2 is SYDVKM. Trimming at V came to 7 bases and at J to 9 bases, leaving 16 bases not matched to a gene. The CDR3 runs to 15 residues. The chain's CDR3 is CASTDVGAGVQTQYF. CDR3 nucleotides: TGTGCCAGCACCGATGTAGGGGCGGGGGTCCAAACGCAGTATTTT.

This clone was seen more than once but under ten times. The chain combines TRBV9 with TRBJ2-7; 7 bases are a match to TRBD1. Germline-derived CDR1 and CDR2 are SGDLS and YYNGEE. CDR3 length: 16 amino acids. The junction had 8 bases not matched to a gene; V was cut back by 2 bases and J by 0 bases. The CDR3 sequence: CASSVPGQIFSYEQYV. As DNA, the CDR3 is TGTGCCAGCAGCGTGCCGGGACAGATTTTCTCCTACGAGCAGTACGTC.

This clone showed up just a few times. V and J are TRBV28 and TRBJ1-4; the match to TRBD1 covers 7 bases. Germline-derived CDR1 and CDR2 are MDHEN and SYDVKM. V was pared by 5 bases and J by 8 bases, with 8 bases of the junction left unmatched. The CDR3 contains 14 residues. CDR3 protein: CASSPKGAREKLFF. The CDR3 nucleotides read TGTGCCAGCAGTCCTAAGGGGGCACGGGAAAAACTGTTTTTT.

This clone showed up just a few times. The rearrangement joins TRBV2 to TRBJ1-1, with TRBD1 as a possible D gene (5 bases). Trimming pared 4 bases from V and 5 bases from J, leaving 11 bases between. Looked up from germline, CDR1 is SNHLY and CDR2 is FYNNEI. The CDR3 consists of 13 residues. For the CDR3, the DNA is TGTGCCAGCAGTGTCGGCAGGGTGACTGAAGCTTTCTTT. Amino acids: CASSVGRVTEAFF.

The V gene is TRBV13, the J gene TRBJ2-1, with 8 bases matching TRBD2. The V gene's germline CDR1 is PRHDT and CDR2 FYEKMQ (reference sequence). This CDR3 contains 16 residues. V shed 3 bases, J shed 3 bases, and the junction held 7 bases outside the gene matches. CDR3 sequence reads: CASSLGRGTSYNEQFF. The CDR3 nucleotides are TGTGCCAGCAGCTTGGGGCGGGGGACTAGCTACAATGAGCAGTTCTTC.

This clone was seen more than once but under ten times. The V call is TRBV7-9, the J call TRBJ1-4; D gene uncertain. Germline loops: CDR1 SEHNR, CDR2 FQNEAQ (reference sequence). V dropped 5 bases and J dropped 0 bases, with 7 bases sitting between them. The CDR3 loop spans 14 amino acids. CDR3 protein: CASSPRATNEKLFF. CDR3 coding DNA: TGTGCCAGCAGCCCTCGAGCAACTAATGAAAAACTGTTTTTT.

This chain joins TRBV2 and TRBJ2-3, with 8 bases aligning to TRBD1. Germline CDR1 and CDR2: SNHLY and FYNNEI. The CDR3 spans 15 residues. V shed 6 bases and J 0 bases; nucleotides not matched to a gene: 5. The CDR3 nucleotides read TGTGCCAGCAGAAGGAACAGGGGGAGCACAGATACGCAGTATTTT. This sequence encodes CASRRNRGSTDTQYF.

This clone was seen more than once but under ten times. The chain recombines TRBV5-1 with TRBJ2-5; 8 bases are a match to TRBD1. CDR1 and CDR2 from the germline V gene are SGHRS and YFSETQ. With 4 bases clipped from V and 3 bases from J, the junction kept 2 bases outside the gene matches. The CDR3 runs to 13 residues. Written as DNA, the CDR3 is TGCGCCAGCAGCGCGACAGGGGAAGAGACCCAGTACTTC. It translates to CASSATGEETQYF.

This clone was seen only a few times. The chain employs TRBV4-3 and TRBJ2-7; D gene uncertain. Per the germline V gene, CDR1 is LGHNA and CDR2 is YSLEER. Deletions cut 0 bases from V and 7 bases from J, with 13 bases between. This CDR3 is built from 14 residues. CDR3 DNA sequence: TGCGCCAGCAGCCAAGATCCGGTCGCCGCGGAGCAGTACTTC. Encoded protein: CASSQDPVAAEQYF.

This clone was observed a few times. The chain combines TRBV6-6 with TRBJ2-7; TRBD2 matches 13 bases. J gave up 2 bases and V 5 bases, and 3 bases lay outside the gene matches. The V gene's germline CDR1 is MNHNY and CDR2 SVGAGI (reference sequence). This CDR3 has 15 residues. The CDR3 nucleotides read TGTGCCAGCAGTACACTAGCGGGGGGGACCTACGAGCAGTACGTC. Translating gives CASSTLAGGTYEQYV.

The chain is built from TRBV10-3 and TRBJ1-2; possible D gene TRBD1, 5 bases. This CDR3 comprises 13 residues. From germline, CDR1 is ENHRY and CDR2 SYGVKD. Trimming stripped 9 bases from V and 3 bases from J, with 14 bases between. The CDR3 region is CAIELDTDYGYTF. CDR3 nucleotides: TGTGCCATTGAGCTGGACACGGACTATGGCTACACCTTC.

This clone was picked up a small number of times. V is TRBV6-5 and J is TRBJ1-1, with D perhaps matching TRBD1 (6 bases). V dropped 4 bases and J dropped 6 bases, with 15 bases sitting between them. Germline assignment: CDR1 MNHEY and CDR2 SVGAGI. The CDR3 is 14 amino acids. CDR3 nucleotide sequence: TGTGCCAGCAGTTTCGGGACACTCAGCGCTGAAGCTTTCTTT. As protein: CASSFGTLSAEAFF.

This clone was seen more than once but under ten times. V and J are TRBV5-1 and TRBJ2-5; possible D gene TRBD1, 6 bases. The germline gives CDR1 SGHRS, CDR2 YFSETQ. With 2 bases removed from V and 2 bases from J, the gap between germline ends came to 16 bases. CDR3 length equals 16 residues. The CDR3 here is CASSLARSGQQETQYF. In nucleotides, the CDR3 is TGCGCCAGCAGCTTAGCCCGGTCGGGACAACAAGAGACCCAGTACTTC.

This clone appeared a few times. The genes are TRBV6-1 and TRBJ1-3; maybe TRBD1 (6 bases). The CDR3 runs to 15 residues. V lost 6 bases and J 5 bases, leaving 17 bases between the germline ends. The germline V gene encodes CDR1 MNHNS and CDR2 SASEGT. The CDR3 region is CASSSRGAKRNTIYF. CDR3 bases: TGTGCCAGCAGCTCCCGGGGGGCAAAGCGAAACACCATATATTTT.

The rearrangement uses TRBV21-1 and TRBJ2-2; TRBD1 is taken as the D call from the table, unchecked against the DNA. TRBV21-1 is a pseudogene locus. This CDR3 is built from 17 residues. The chain's CDR3 is CASSKEGRGDNTGELFF. The CDR3 region has the DNA TGTGCCAGCAGCAAAGAGGGCAGGGGCGATAACACCGGGGAGCTGTTTTTT.

This sequence joins TRBV27 and TRBJ2-7, with 7 bases aligning to TRBD2. Germline-derived CDR1 and CDR2 are MNHEY and SMNVEV (reference sequence). J lost 3 bases, V lost 8 bases, and 7 bases had no gene match. The CDR3 consists of 13 residues. CDR3 amino acids: CASGRGGGYEQYV. CDR3 bases: TGTGCCAGCGGTCGCGGGGGAGGCTACGAGCAGTACGTC.

This clone was observed a few times. The chain carries TRBV27 and TRBJ1-1, with unresolved D. This CDR3 is 13 amino acids long. The germline V gene has CDR1 MNHEY and CDR2 SMNVEV (reference sequence). Trimming removed 1 base from V and 7 bases from J, with 10 bases in between. CDR3 in DNA: TGTGCCAGCAGTTTATTCTTTACAGATGAAGCTTTCTTT. This sequence encodes CASSLFFTDEAFF.